Listed below are T cell receptor beta chains from one sample, sequenced in a study of blood T cell repertoires in COVID-19. Profiling relied on immunoSEQ multiplex PCR, and the TCRdb table lists in-frame clones only, not all of them. The sample includes 150,000 to 200,000 clones, 70% to 85% seen only once; the top ten take 17%. Specimen: PBMCs or T cells enriched from blood (not recorded which). All receptors derive from a woman between 50 and 59 years old who had recovered from COVID-19. Both conserved end residues are part of each CDR3. D genes are given only for firm matches. Clone size is stated in some rows and not others, as once, few, many or a class when expanded.

V	D	J	size	CDR3	DNA
TRBV12-5	TRBD1	TRBJ2-2	.	CASGWGTGSLNTGELFF	TGTGCTAGTGGTTGGGGGACAGGTAGTTTGAACACCGGGGAGCTGTTTTTT
TRBV7-5	.	TRBJ1-2	.	CVRSLDGQGDYGYTF	TGTGTCAGAAGCTTAGACGGACAGGGGGACTATGGCTACACCTTC
TRBV5-1	.	TRBJ2-1	.	CASSLNIGGGGVWFF	TGCGCCAGCAGCTTGAATATAGGAGGCGGGGGCGTATGGTTCTTC
TRBV4-2	TRBD2	TRBJ2-7	.	CASSQNAGGSHYEQYF	TGTGCCAGCAGCCAAAATGCCGGCGGGAGTCACTACGAGCAGTACTTC
TRBV9	TRBD1	TRBJ2-7	.	CASSAGQVGEQYF	TGTGCCAGCAGCGCGGGACAGGTCGGCGAGCAGTACTTC
TRBV5-4	.	TRBJ2-1	.	CASSLGGTTYNEQFF	TGTGCCAGCAGCTTGGGCGGGACGACCTACAATGAGCAGTTCTTC
TRBV11-3	.	TRBJ2-1	.	CASSFEEGSYNEQFF	TGTGCCAGCAGCTTCGAAGAGGGCTCCTACAATGAGCAGTTCTTC
TRBV5-6	.	TRBJ2-1	.	CASSFVVEGSQFF	TGTGCCAGCAGCTTCGTGGTCGAGGGTAGCCAGTTCTTC
TRBV19	.	TRBJ2-2	.	CASSNRDVDTGELFF	TGTGCCAGTAGCAACAGGGATGTGGACACCGGGGAGCTGTTTTTT
TRBV27	.	TRBJ2-7	.	CASSKQMDRISYEQYF	TGTGCCAGCAGTAAACAAATGGACAGAATCTCCTACGAGCAGTACTTC
TRBV7-3	TRBD1	TRBJ1-1	.	CASSPRQGVGTEAFF	TGTGCCAGCAGCCCAAGACAGGGGGTCGGGACTGAAGCTTTCTTT
TRBV4-1	TRBD1	TRBJ1-1	.	CASSQESTGVTMNTEAFF	TGCGCCAGCAGCCAAGAAAGCACAGGGGTCACCATGAACACTGAAGCTTTCTTT
TRBV7-2	TRBD1	TRBJ1-2	.	CASSLNLWDRGLHYGYTF	TGTGCCAGCAGCTTAAATCTGTGGGACAGGGGGCTTCACTATGGCTACACCTTC
TRBV5-1	.	TRBJ1-1	.	CASSGTPGNTEAFF	TGCGCCAGCAGCGGGACACCCGGGAACACTGAAGCTTTCTTT
TRBV5-6	TRBD1	TRBJ1-2	once	CASSPIVTGEDYGYTF	TGTGCCAGCAGCCCGATCGTGACAGGGGAGGACTATGGCTACACCTTC
TRBV5-1	TRBD1	TRBJ1-4	.	CASSLGPTGGVVLNEKLFF	TGCGCCAGCAGCTTGGGACCGACAGGGGGCGTCGTCCTGAATGAAAAACTGTTTTTT
TRBV29-1	.	TRBJ2-1	.	CSVEGGKGLYEQFF	TGCAGCGTTGAAGGCGGGAAAGGGCTCTATGAGCAGTTCTTC
TRBV5-6	.	TRBJ1-5	.	CASSMRNQPQHF	TGTGCCAGCAGCATGAGGAATCAGCCCCAGCATTTT
TRBV12-3/TRBV12-4	.	TRBJ1-2	.	CASSFVGEDGYTF	TGTGCCAGCAGTTTTGTCGGGGAAGATGGCTACACCTTC
TRBV7-9	TRBD2	TRBJ2-3	.	CASSARLAAGTDTQYF	TGTGCCAGCAGCGCTCGACTAGCGGCGGGTACAGATACGCAGTATTTT
TRBV27	TRBD1	TRBJ2-6	.	CASRRTGGGANVLTF	TGTGCCAGCAGACGGACAGGGGGTGGGGCCAACGTCCTGACTTTC
TRBV24-1	TRBD1	TRBJ1-4	.	CATSDSSAGGSNEKLFF	TGTGCCACCAGTGATTCCTCCGCAGGGGGCTCTAATGAAAAACTGTTTTTT
TRBV28	TRBD1	TRBJ1-5	.	CASSPGTGYQPQHF	TGTGCCAGCAGCCCTGGGACAGGATATCAGCCCCAGCATTTT
TRBV27	TRBD2	TRBJ2-3	.	CASSSLMTSGSTDTQYF	TGTGCCAGCAGTTCTCTCATGACTAGCGGTAGCACAGATACGCAGTATTTT
TRBV6-5	TRBD1	TRBJ1-2	few	CASSYSRTGINGYTF	TGTGCCAGCAGTTACTCGAGGACAGGGATTAATGGCTACACCTTC
TRBV5-1	TRBD1	TRBJ2-7	once	CASSPTTGGSGEQYF	TGCGCCAGCAGCCCTACGACAGGGGGCTCGGGGGAGCAGTACTTC
TRBV24-1	.	TRBJ2-2	.	CATSGGSGAVDTGELFF	TGTGCCACCAGTGGTGGCTCAGGGGCGGTCGACACCGGGGAGCTGTTTTTT
TRBV9	TRBD2	TRBJ2-1	.	CASSGRSSGSYNEQFF	TGTGCCAGCAGCGGACGATCTAGCGGCTCCTACAATGAGCAGTTCTTC
TRBV4-1	.	TRBJ1-3	.	CASRPYPVYSGNTIYF	TGCGCCAGCAGACCTTATCCGGTTTACTCTGGAAACACCATATATTTT
TRBV19	.	TRBJ2-1	.	CASKRDSNEQFF	TGTGCCAGTAAACGGGACTCAAATGAGCAGTTCTTC
TRBV6-5	.	TRBJ1-2	.	CATGERANYGYTF	TGTGCCACAGGGGAGAGGGCTAACTATGGCTACACCTTC
TRBV5-1	TRBD1	TRBJ1-3	once	CASSRTGTGTGNTIYF	TGCGCCAGCAGCCGGACCGGGACAGGGACTGGAAACACCATATATTTT
TRBV6-5	.	TRBJ1-6	once	CASSYQGFNSPLHF	TGTGCCAGCAGTTACCAGGGATTCAATTCACCCCTCCACTTT
TRBV10-3	TRBD2	TRBJ2-1	.	CAIGLAGGGEQFF	TGTGCCATCGGGCTAGCGGGAGGTGGTGAGCAGTTCTTC
TRBV7-9	.	TRBJ2-7	.	CASSPGAGIFYEQYF	TGTGCCAGCAGCCCAGGGGCGGGTATTTTTTACGAGCAGTACTTC
TRBV4-1	.	TRBJ1-1	.	CASSQDRQNTEAFF	TGCGCCAGCAGCCAAGACAGACAGAACACTGAAGCTTTCTTT
TRBV6-5	.	TRBJ1-2	.	CASGRALGYGYTF	TGTGCCAGCGGGCGGGCCCTGGGTTATGGCTACACCTTC
TRBV7-2	.	TRBJ2-1	.	CASSSYSPTAGQFF	TGTGCCAGCAGCTCCTACTCCCCGACCGCGGGGCAGTTCTTC
TRBV5-1	.	TRBJ2-3	.	CASSLIQITDTQYF	TGCGCCAGCAGCTTGATTCAAATCACAGATACGCAGTATTTT
TRBV5-1	TRBD2	TRBJ2-1	.	CASSFTSGRSNEQFF	TGCGCCAGCAGCTTTACTAGCGGGAGATCCAATGAGCAGTTCTTC
TRBV11-2	TRBD1	TRBJ1-3	.	CASSSRDRGPSGNTIYF	TGTGCCAGCAGCTCCCGGGACAGGGGACCCTCTGGAAACACCATATATTTT
TRBV10-3	.	TRBJ1-4	.	CATTRDSTNEKLFF	TGTGCCACTACCAGGGATTCAACTAATGAAAAACTGTTTTTT
TRBV2	TRBD1	TRBJ2-1	.	CATRGLPPDNEQFF	TGTGCCACCAGGGGGCTACCCCCCGACAATGAGCAGTTCTTC
TRBV5-1	.	TRBJ2-7	.	CASSLSGTYEQYF	TGCGCCAGCAGCTTAAGCGGCACCTACGAGCAGTACTTC
TRBV19	.	TRBJ1-5	.	CASATGHLSQPQHF	TGTGCCAGTGCTACAGGGCACCTCAGTCAGCCCCAGCATTTT
TRBV19	TRBD1	TRBJ2-2	.	CASTKSTGRMTNTGELFF	TGTGCCAGTACAAAATCGACAGGGAGAATGACGAACACCGGGGAGCTGTTTTTT
TRBV4-2	.	TRBJ2-6	.	CASSHGQSVNLPSGSYWANVLTF	TGTGCCAGCAGCCACGGACAATCTGTGAATCTACCCTCAGGCAGCTACTGGGCCAACGTCCTGACTTTC
TRBV29-1	TRBD1	TRBJ2-5	.	CSVVPGTGKETQYF	TGCAGCGTTGTTCCCGGGACAGGGAAGGAGACCCAGTACTTC
TRBV5-1	TRBD2	TRBJ2-1	few	CASSGIGGRATGEQFF	TGCGCCAGCAGCGGCATAGGCGGGAGGGCAACCGGTGAGCAGTTCTTC
TRBV6-5	.	TRBJ1-5	.	CASSEDPWNNQPQHF	TGTGCCAGCAGCGAGGATCCGTGGAACAATCAGCCCCAGCATTTT
TRBV30	.	TRBJ1-2	few	CAWSVSRMYGYTF	TGTGCCTGGAGTGTTTCTAGAATGTATGGCTACACCTTC
TRBV5-5	.	TRBJ2-7	many	CASSPGYYEQYF	TGTGCCAGCAGCCCGGGATATTACGAGCAGTACTTC
TRBV29-1	.	TRBJ2-5	.	CSVEEFDIQETQYF	TGCAGCGTTGAAGAGTTCGACATCCAAGAGACCCAGTACTTC
TRBV27	.	TRBJ2-4	.	CASSTLAKNIQYF	TGTGCCAGCAGCACTCTAGCCAAAAACATTCAGTACTTC
TRBV28	TRBD2	TRBJ2-7	.	CASSFSSGFPYEQYF	TGTGCCAGCAGTTTTTCTAGCGGGTTCCCCTACGAGCAGTACTTC
TRBV6-5	TRBD2	TRBJ2-7	.	CASRSIAGGPAEQYF	TGTGCCAGCAGATCGATAGCGGGAGGGCCAGCCGAGCAGTACTTC
TRBV3-1/TRBV3-2	.	TRBJ1-3	.	CASSQAGGLQGYTIYF	TGTGCCAGCAGCCAAGCGGGGGGTCTTCAGGGATACACCATATATTTT
TRBV28	.	TRBJ2-2	.	CASSTGRNTGELFF	TGTGCCAGCAGTACAGGACGGAACACCGGGGAGCTGTTTTTT
TRBV7-2	.	TRBJ1-5	.	CASSLGRQARQPQHF	TGTGCCAGCAGCTTAGGTAGACAGGCTCGGCAGCCCCAGCATTTT